This TCR beta chain was recorded in a study of blood T cells in healthy people across ages. The authors ran a second PCR of roughly 7 to 11 cycles using a sample-barcoded 5' primer and a J-beta primer mix. TCRdb used MiXCR to reprocess the 5' RACE reads, holding one entry per CDR3 protein. The sample shows 1.5 million to 2 million distinct CDR3 sequences, 49% of them seen only once. V lost 0 bases to trimming and J lost 2 bases, with 14 bases between them. The CDR3 has 16 residues. Germline V gene sequence: CDR1 LGHNT, CDR2 FRNRAP. This TCR was sampled from a woman in her forties in good health. Sequencing input: blood. The chain employs TRBV12-5 and TRBJ2-7, with D perhaps matching TRBD1 or TRBD2 (5 bases each). In DNA form, the CDR3 reads TGTGCTAGTGGTTTGGTACTGGGGGAACGTACCTACGAGCAGTACTTC. It encodes CASGLVLGERTYEQYF.